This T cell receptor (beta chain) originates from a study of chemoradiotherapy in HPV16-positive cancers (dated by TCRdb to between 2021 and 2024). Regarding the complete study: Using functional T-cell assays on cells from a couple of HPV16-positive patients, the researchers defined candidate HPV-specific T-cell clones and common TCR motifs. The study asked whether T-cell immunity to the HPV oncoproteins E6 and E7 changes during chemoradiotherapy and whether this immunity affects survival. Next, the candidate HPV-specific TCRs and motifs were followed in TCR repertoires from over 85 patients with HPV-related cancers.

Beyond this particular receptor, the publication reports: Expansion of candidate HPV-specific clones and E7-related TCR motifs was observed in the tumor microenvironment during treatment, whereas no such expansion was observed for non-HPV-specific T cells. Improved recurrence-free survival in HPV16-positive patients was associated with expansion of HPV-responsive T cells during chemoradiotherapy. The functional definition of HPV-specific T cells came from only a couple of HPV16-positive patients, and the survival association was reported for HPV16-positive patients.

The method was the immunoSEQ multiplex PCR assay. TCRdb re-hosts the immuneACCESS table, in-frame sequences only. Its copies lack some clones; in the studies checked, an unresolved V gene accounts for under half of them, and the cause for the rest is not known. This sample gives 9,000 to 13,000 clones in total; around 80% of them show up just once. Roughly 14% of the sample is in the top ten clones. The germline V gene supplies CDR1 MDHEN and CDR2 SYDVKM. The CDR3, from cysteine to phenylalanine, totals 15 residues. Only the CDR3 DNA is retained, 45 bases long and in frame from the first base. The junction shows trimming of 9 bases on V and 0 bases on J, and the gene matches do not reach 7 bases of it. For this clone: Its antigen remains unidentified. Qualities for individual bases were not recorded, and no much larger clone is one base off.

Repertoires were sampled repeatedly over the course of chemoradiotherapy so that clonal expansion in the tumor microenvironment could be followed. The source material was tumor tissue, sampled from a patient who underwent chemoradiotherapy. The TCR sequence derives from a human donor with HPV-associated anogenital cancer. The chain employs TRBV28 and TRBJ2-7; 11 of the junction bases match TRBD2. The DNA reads TGTGCCAGTACGGTAGCGGGGGGGCCCTCCTACGAGCAGTACTTC. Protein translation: CASTVAGGPSYEQYF.